This TCR beta chain is drawn from a study of blood T cell repertoires in COVID-19. Study-wide context: The analysed material was cDNA or gDNA that came from T cells, B-cell-depleted T cells, or PBMCs.

This CDR3 is built from 16 residues. Trimming removed 5 bases at V and 0 bases at J, with 14 bases between. CDR1 and CDR2 (germline): LNHDA, SQIVND (reference sequence). Method: immunoSEQ multiplex PCR; TCRdb's copy keeps in-frame clones and lacks some. The sample includes about 180,000 clones, roughly 83% seen only once; the top ten take 6.5% to 8.5%. This chain links TRBV19 with TRBJ1-3; D ambiguous. This receptor was obtained from a woman between 35 and 50 years old with COVID-19, enrolled during active disease. The sequencing sample was made of peripheral blood. CDR3 nucleotide sequence: TGTGCCAGTAGTCCCAGGTCGACCCACTCTGGAAACACCATATATTTT. Encoded protein: CASSPRSTHSGNTIYF. Full variable domain (outside the CDR3, taken from reference TRBV19 and TRBJ1-3): DGGITQSPKYLFRKEGQNVTLSCEQNLNHDAMYWYRQDPGQGLRLIYYSQIVNDFQKGDIAEGYSVSREKKESFPLTVTSAQKNPTAFYLCASSPRSTHSGNTIYFGEGSWLTVV.